This is a list of T cell receptor beta chains from one sample in a study of control samples from healthy donors and cancer patients. The protocol was immunoSEQ multiplex PCR, while the TCRdb copy is restricted to in-frame clones and leaves out a portion. The sample has some 89,000 clones, roughly nine tenths seen once. Input material: blood. These TCRs come from a man aged 25-40 years in good health. CDR3s include the opening cysteine and the closing phenylalanine or tryptophan. Each record gives: V gene, clone size, CDR3 length, D gene, J gene, CDR3 protein, CDR3 DNA. A D gene is named only where the DNA matches it firmly. Some rows mark clone size as missing; the rest say once, few, many or name a class of expanded clone.

>TRBV27|NA|16|NA|TRBJ2-3
CASSLSSGPSTDTQYF
TGTGCCAGCAGTTTATCGAGCGGTCCTAGCACAGATACGCAGTATTTT
>TRBV19|NA|13|NA|TRBJ1-2
CASSPGPSYGYTF
TGTGCCAGTAGTCCGGGACCGAGCTATGGCTACACCTTC
>TRBV5-3|NA|17|TRBD1|TRBJ1-1
CARSTKTGGSPSTEAFF
TGTGCCAGAAGCACAAAAACAGGGGGCTCTCCCTCTACTGAAGCTTTCTTT
>TRBV2|NA|14|TRBD1|TRBJ1-4
CASSERGQGQKLFF
TGTGCCAGCAGTGAAAGGGGACAGGGCCAAAAACTGTTTTTT
>TRBV12-5|NA|15|NA|TRBJ2-1
CASGLMASSYNEQFF
TGTGCTAGTGGTTTGATGGCCAGCTCCTACAATGAGCAGTTCTTC
>TRBV4-1|NA|13|NA|TRBJ2-7
CASSQVPPREQYF
TGCGCCAGCAGCCAGGTCCCCCCCCGGGAGCAGTACTTC
>TRBV27|NA|13|NA|TRBJ2-3
CASSWQFTDTQYF
TGTGCCAGCAGTTGGCAGTTCACAGATACGCAGTATTTT
>TRBV3-1/TRBV3-2|once|15|TRBD2|TRBJ2-3
CASSQPAGGLPTQYF
TGTGCCAGCAGCCAACCAGCGGGGGGGCTCCCTACGCAGTATTTT
>TRBV19|NA|16|NA|TRBJ1-3
CASSIPGAGVKNTIYF
TGTGCCAGTAGTATCCCGGGCGCAGGGGTAAAAAACACCATATATTTT
>TRBV30|NA|14|NA|TRBJ2-7
CAWSATGFPYEQYF
TGTGCCTGGAGTGCCACAGGGTTCCCCTACGAGCAGTACTTC
>TRBV19|NA|16|NA|TRBJ1-5
CASSLPKGVYLEPQHF
TGTGCCAGTAGTTTGCCGAAGGGGGTCTATCTGGAGCCCCAGCATTTT
>TRBV10-3|NA|15|NA|TRBJ2-7
CAIRGTGTRSYEQYF
TGTGCCATCAGGGGGACCGGGACAAGATCCTACGAGCAGTACTTC
>TRBV6-5|NA|13|TRBD1|TRBJ2-5
CASRRQGRETQYF
TGTGCCAGCAGGAGACAGGGACGGGAGACCCAGTACTTC
>TRBV2|NA|13|TRBD1|TRBJ1-2
CASRGQGGNGYTF
TGTGCCAGCAGAGGACAGGGTGGGAATGGCTACACCTTC
>TRBV12-3/TRBV12-4|once|12|NA|TRBJ2-5
CASSLVPSDQYF
TGTGCCAGCAGTTTAGTCCCCTCGGACCAGTACTTC
>TRBV24-1|NA|14|TRBD2|TRBJ2-5
CATSGGAGQETQYF
TGTGCCACCAGTGGGGGAGCGGGGCAAGAGACCCAGTACTTC
>TRBV7-9|NA|14|NA|TRBJ2-1
CASSLAGAYNEQFF
TGTGCCAGCAGCTTAGCGGGGGCCTACAATGAGCAGTTCTTC
>TRBV4-1|NA|17|TRBD1|TRBJ2-6
CASSQTSTGAGANVLTF
TGCGCCAGCAGCCAAACTTCGACAGGGGCTGGGGCCAACGTCCTGACTTTC
>TRBV27|NA|15|NA|TRBJ1-2
CASSLDRSASGGYTF
TGTGCCAGCAGTTTAGACAGGTCGGCTTCTGGTGGCTACACCTTC
>TRBV5-8|NA|17|TRBD2|TRBJ2-7
CASSSPGLAGAVYEQYF
TGTGCCAGCAGCTCACCGGGACTAGCGGGGGCCGTCTACGAGCAGTACTTC
>TRBV6-5|NA|14|NA|TRBJ2-1
CASSFTGPAAEQFF
TGTGCCAGCAGTTTTACCGGGCCAGCAGCTGAGCAGTTCTTC
>TRBV29-1|NA|12|NA|TRBJ1-1
CSVDGGNTEAFF
TGCAGCGTTGATGGGGGGAACACTGAAGCTTTCTTT
>TRBV19|NA|15|NA|TRBJ2-7
CASSIDAARTTEQYF
TGTGCCAGTAGTATAGATGCCGCCAGGACTACAGAGCAGTACTTC
>TRBV11-2|NA|13|NA|TRBJ1-1
CASSFSVDTEAFF
TGTGCCAGCAGCTTTTCTGTGGACACTGAAGCTTTCTTT
>TRBV2|NA|15|NA|TRBJ1-5
CASSEGRVLNQPQHF
TGTGCCAGCAGTGAAGGTCGAGTCCTCAATCAGCCCCAGCATTTT
>TRBV5-5|NA|18|TRBD1|TRBJ1-6
CASSPHGDRGIDNSPLHF
TGTGCCAGCAGCCCCCACGGGGACAGGGGGATAGATAATTCACCCCTCCACTTT
>TRBV14|NA|11|NA|TRBJ1-5
CASSQHQPQHF
TGTGCCAGCAGTCAACATCAGCCCCAGCATTTT